This paragraph reports one T cell receptor beta chain. Its antigen remains undetermined. Base quality data are lacking; no much larger clone is found one base away. Library preparation employed PCR. The reads were generated on an Illumina HiSeq 2500. To reduce PCR and sequencing biases, unique molecular identifiers were incorporated into the TCR beta cDNA libraries. Some 500,000 cDNA molecules were obtained for every 1 to 10 million input T cells, so each molecule roughly corresponded to one T cell. Patient libraries were prepared and sequenced with the same protocol used for the earlier healthy control dataset. Within a given batch, samples were prepared together, multiplexed and sequenced on the same HiSeq lane. As for how the authors treated the data: Raw barcoded reads were processed with MIGEC, and single-read molecular identifier groups were discarded before consensus assembly and CDR3 extraction. VDJtools was used for post-analysis of the clonotype tables, and diversity was normalized by down-sampling every dataset to the size of the smallest sample. To correct batch-related cross-sample contamination, repertoire overlap clustering matched CDR3 amino acid sequences but not nucleotide sequences. TCRdb reworked the public reads: Q25 trimming with fastp, MiXCR clone assembly, productive beta chains retained. Every entry covers one CDR3 protein and lists the most common genes and DNA from its rows. It is TCRdb's table, rather than the study itself, that gives the V and J calls and clone size. Here the sample has about 430,000 distinct CDR3 sequences; 39% occur a single time. Of the sample, approximately 7.7% falls within the top ten clones.

V is shortened by 4 bases, J by 2 bases, and the region joining them spans 12 bases. The CDR3, from cysteine to phenylalanine, totals 16 residues. Only the CDR3 DNA stays, 48 bases, in frame from base 1. This specimen comes from a study of post-analysis software for immune sequencing data (dated by TCRdb to about 2015). With regard to the full study: Disease courses on record covered relapsing-remitting, secondary progressive and progressive-relapsing multiple sclerosis, though some patients had no subtype annotation. The patient repertoires were set against eleven to twelve previously published healthy control repertoires from donors whose ages ranged from roughly 6 to 27 years. A subset of samples was prepared in parallel using single-end sample barcoding, then pooled and co-amplified after Illumina adapter ligation.

Overall results and qualifications from the work: Direct clustering with F measure revealed strong co-clustering of samples prepared in the same batch, which led to a batch-effect correction. The multiple sclerosis patient group was slightly younger than the control group. Significantly higher frequencies in patients than in controls were found for a handful of TRBV segments, including TRBV5-6, TRBV5-1 and TRBV20-1. Compared with controls, multiple sclerosis patients had significantly lower normalized Chao1 diversity, a finding suggesting substantial peripheral T-cell clonal expansion.

TCR beta repertoires were profiled from peripheral blood of 10 to 15 young patients with multiple sclerosis to demonstrate the VDJtools post-analysis software. Multiple sclerosis patients were children and adolescents aged roughly 6 to 16 years. This clonotype was obtained from a girl aged 2 to 10 with multiple sclerosis. The sequenced sample consisted of blood. The V and J segments used are TRBV12-3 or TRBV12-4 and TRBJ2-6, with no confident D gene call. The DNA sequence follows: TGTGCCAGCAGTTCCGTTAACAAGGCTGGGGCCAACGTCCTGACTTTC. It encodes CASSSVNKAGANVLTF.